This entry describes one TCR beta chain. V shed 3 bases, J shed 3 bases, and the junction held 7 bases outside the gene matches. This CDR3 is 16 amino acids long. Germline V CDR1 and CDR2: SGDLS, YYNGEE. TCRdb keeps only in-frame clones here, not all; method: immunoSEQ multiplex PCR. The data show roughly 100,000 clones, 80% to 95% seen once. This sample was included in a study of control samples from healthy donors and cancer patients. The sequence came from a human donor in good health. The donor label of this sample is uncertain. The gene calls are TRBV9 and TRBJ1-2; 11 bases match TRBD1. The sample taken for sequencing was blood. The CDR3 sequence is CASSASGTGGYYGYTF. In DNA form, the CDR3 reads TGTGCCAGCAGCGCCTCCGGGACAGGGGGTTACTATGGCTACACCTTC.